A single T cell receptor beta chain is shown here with its context. The record originates from a study of blood T cell repertoires in COVID-19. Study in general: Sites across the United States, Italy and Spain contributed samples from acute and convalescent COVID-19. The analysed material was cDNA or gDNA that came from T cells, B-cell-depleted T cells, or PBMCs.

With V trimmed by 5 bases and J by 5 bases, 3 bases remained unmatched. CDR1 and CDR2 from the germline V gene are MNHEY and SVGAGI. This CDR3 is 13 amino acids long. As processed by the authors: Cell counts per sample came from amplifying reference gene primers. Clones were read by immunoSEQ multiplex PCR, and TCRdb kept only the in-frame ones, dropping some. That table is the source of V, J and clone size, and D and trimming were worked out from the DNA. Of approximately 40,000 clones in the sample, about 88% were seen once. The specimen sequenced was peripheral blood. This sequence joins TRBV6-5 and TRBJ1-5; TRBD1 agrees at 7 bases. The clonotype was recovered from a human donor in a cohort sampled during active COVID-19. DNA of the CDR3: TGTGCCAGCAGTCCCGACAGGGATCAGCCCCAGCATTTT. The encoded protein is CASSPDRDQPQHF.